This T cell receptor (beta chain) was captured by sequencing in a study of cytomegalovirus exposure and HLA in healthy donors. Study results and limitations: The authors confirmed in vitro that three CMV-associated chains were specific for CMV antigens. Excluded were some V segments that proved indistinguishable, including TRBV6-2 and TRBV6-3.

Primers for the PCR totalled 60 Vbeta and 13 Jbeta. The data were produced by immunoSEQ multiplex PCR, yet TCRdb's version contains in-frame clones alone and is incomplete. The table lists approximately 110,000 clones, under 85% of them singletons, with around 1.3% in the top ten. A remark on this clone: The antigen is unknown.

Looked up from germline, CDR1 is MNHEY and CDR2 is SMNVEV (reference sequence). The CDR3 runs to 15 residues. Trimming took 3 bases from V and 8 from J; bases not matched to a gene: 5. Healthy bone marrow donors supplied every sample. The chain employs TRBV27 and TRBJ2-1; TRBD2 agrees at 12 bases. The TCR comes from a man aged 25-40 years in good health and CMV-seronegative. Sequenced input: PBMCs. The CDR3 region has the DNA TGTGCCAGCAGTTTTGGACTAGCGGGACGGGATGAGCAGTTCTTC. Amino acid sequence: CASSFGLAGRDEQFF.